The 3 T cell receptor beta chains reported below all come from one sample, sequenced in a study of T-cell memory formation after mild COVID-19. TCRdb used MiXCR to reprocess the 5' RACE reads, holding one entry per CDR3 protein. Here the sample spans hundreds of thousands of distinct CDR3 sequences, about 20% being singletons. Material: PBMCs or a T cell subset sorted from them (not recorded which). The receptors stem from an adult woman who had mild COVID-19 (a few samples of this study predate the infection). Cell type and time point are not known.

This clonotype showed up just a few times. The rearrangement links TRBV6-1 to TRBJ2-7; D is perhaps TRBD1 or TRBD2 (6 bases each). This CDR3 comprises 16 residues. V lost 6 bases to trimming and J lost 2 bases, with 20 bases between them. Germline V lookup: CDR1 MNHNS, CDR2 SASEGT. In DNA, the CDR3 is TGTGCCAGCAGAAATAAGGGGGGAACTGGGACCTACGAGCAGTACTTC. Translation gives CASRNKGGTGTYEQYF.

V gene TRBV10-3 combines with J gene TRBJ2-7, with D perhaps TRBD2 (6 bases). V lost 9 bases to trimming and J lost 0 bases, with 24 bases between them. Germline lookup yields CDR1 ENHRY and CDR2 SYGVKD. The CDR3 runs to 17 residues. In nucleotides, the CDR3 is TGTGCCATAAGTTCTCGCGGGGAGATTGGGCTCTCCTACGAGCAGTACTTC. Translation: CAISSRGEIGLSYEQYF.

This clonotype showed up just a few times. This chain links TRBV9 with TRBJ2-5, with 11 nucleotides matching TRBD2. Germline-derived CDR1 and CDR2 are SGDLS and YYNGEE. J was trimmed by 4 bases and V by 4 bases; bases with no gene match: 6. The CDR3 has 15 residues. The CDR3 coding sequence is TGTGCCAGCAGCACCGGACTAGCGGGTTTAGAGACCCAGTACTTC. This codes for CASSTGLAGLETQYF.